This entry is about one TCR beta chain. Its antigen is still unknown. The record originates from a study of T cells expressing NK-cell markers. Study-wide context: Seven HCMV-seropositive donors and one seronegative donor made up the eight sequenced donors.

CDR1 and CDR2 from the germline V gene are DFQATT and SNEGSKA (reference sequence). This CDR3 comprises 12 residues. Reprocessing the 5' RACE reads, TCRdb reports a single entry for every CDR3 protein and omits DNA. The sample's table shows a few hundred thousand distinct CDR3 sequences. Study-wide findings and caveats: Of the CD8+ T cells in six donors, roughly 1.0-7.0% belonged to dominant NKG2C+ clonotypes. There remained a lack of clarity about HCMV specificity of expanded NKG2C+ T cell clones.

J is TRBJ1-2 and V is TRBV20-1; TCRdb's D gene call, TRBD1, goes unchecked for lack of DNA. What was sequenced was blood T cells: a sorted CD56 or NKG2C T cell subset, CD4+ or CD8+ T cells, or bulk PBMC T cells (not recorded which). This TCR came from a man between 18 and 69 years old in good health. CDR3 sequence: CSAAQGFYGYTF.